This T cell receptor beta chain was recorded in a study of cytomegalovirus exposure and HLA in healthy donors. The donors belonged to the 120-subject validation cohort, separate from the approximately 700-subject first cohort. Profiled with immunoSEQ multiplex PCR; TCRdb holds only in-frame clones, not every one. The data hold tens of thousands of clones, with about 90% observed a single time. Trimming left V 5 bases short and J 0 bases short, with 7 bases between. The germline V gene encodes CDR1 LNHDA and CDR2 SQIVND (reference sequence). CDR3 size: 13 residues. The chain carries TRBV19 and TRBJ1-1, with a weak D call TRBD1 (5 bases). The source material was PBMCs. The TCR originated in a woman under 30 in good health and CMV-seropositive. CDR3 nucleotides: TGTGCCAGTAGTGTGACAGTGAACACTGAAGCTTTCTTT. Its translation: CASSVTVNTEAFF.